This TCR beta chain was found in a study of blood T cell repertoires in COVID-19. Background on the study: Sources were T cells, B-cell-depleted T cells, or PBMCs; the material itself was cDNA or gDNA.

Original processing methods: Amplification with reference gene primers provided the estimates of nucleated cell counts. Clones were sequenced by immunoSEQ multiplex PCR, and TCRdb holds only the in-frame ones, with some missing. V and J calls plus clone size are reproduced from that table; the DNA served to infer D and trimming. Of hundreds of thousands of clones listed, 88% were seen once; the top ten hold 2.5% to 3%. Clinical history reported by participants formed the basis on which cohorts were assigned. Recovered status applied to Cohort 3 donors who had two consecutive negative PCRs. It also applied to those with clearance or with symptom resolution. The germline V gene encodes CDR1 SGDLS and CDR2 YYNGEE. With 1 base clipped from V and 7 bases from J, the junction kept 7 bases outside the gene matches. The CDR3 spans 15 residues.

The rearrangement links TRBV9 to TRBJ2-4; TRBD1 agrees at 8 bases. Sequencing used PBMCs or T cells enriched from blood (not recorded which). The TCR originated in a woman between 45 and 60 years old who had recovered from COVID-19. CDR3 residues: CASSVQGADRNIQYF. In nucleotides, the CDR3 is TGTGCCAGCAGCGTACAGGGGGCCGATAGGAACATTCAGTACTTC.